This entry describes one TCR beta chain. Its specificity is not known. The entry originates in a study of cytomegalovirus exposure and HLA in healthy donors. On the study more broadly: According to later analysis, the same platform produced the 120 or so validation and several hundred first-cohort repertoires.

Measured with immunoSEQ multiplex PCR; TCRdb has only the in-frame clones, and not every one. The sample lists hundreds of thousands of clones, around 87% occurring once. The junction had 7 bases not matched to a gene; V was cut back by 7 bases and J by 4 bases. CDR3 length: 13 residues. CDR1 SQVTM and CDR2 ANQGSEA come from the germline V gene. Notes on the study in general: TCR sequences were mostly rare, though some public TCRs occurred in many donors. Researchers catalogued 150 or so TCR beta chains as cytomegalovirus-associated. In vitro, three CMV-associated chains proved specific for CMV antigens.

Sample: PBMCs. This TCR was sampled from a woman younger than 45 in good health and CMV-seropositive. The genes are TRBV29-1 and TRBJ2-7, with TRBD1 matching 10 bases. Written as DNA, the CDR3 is TGCAGCGCCACCGGGACAGGGGTTTACGAGCAGTACTTC. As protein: CSATGTGVYEQYF.